One sample yielded the 10 T cell receptor beta chains listed below, sequenced in a study of beta chain features in type 1 diabetes. The whole isolated RNA underwent reverse transcription, so sequencing captured expressed TCRB transcripts. Only in-frame clones appear in the TCRdb table, and some are missing; sequencing was by immunoSEQ multiplex PCR. The data show approximately 150,000 clones, roughly 10% seen once. Input material: central memory CD4+ T cells from blood. The receptors stem from a woman aged 40 to 50 in good health.

This clone was detected only a few times. The chain combines TRBV4-2 with TRBJ2-7; 10 bases align to TRBD2. In germline, CDR1 is LGHNA, CDR2 YNFKEQ. CDR3 size: 16 residues. Trimming removed 0 bases from V and 2 bases from J; junction bases left unmatched: 4. The CDR3 loop reads CASSQDPSGGTYEQYF. For the CDR3, the DNA is TGTGCCAGCAGCCAAGACCCTAGCGGGGGTACCTACGAGCAGTACTTC.

The V gene is TRBV19, the J gene TRBJ1-6, with TRBD1 identical over 7 bases. CDR3 length: 16 amino acids. In germline, CDR1 is LNHDA, CDR2 SQIVND (reference sequence). The ends lost 5 bases at V and 0 bases at J; junction bases unmatched: 4. CDR3 DNA: TGTGCCAGTAGTCTACGGGACAGCTCCTATAATTCACCCCTCCACTTT. Translating it yields CASSLRDSSYNSPLHF.

This clone was recorded many times. V is TRBV5-4 and J is TRBJ2-1, with 11 bases aligning to TRBD1. The CDR3 totals 15 residues. Germline lookup yields CDR1 SGHNT and CDR2 YYREEE (reference sequence). V lost 3 bases, J lost 3 bases, and 2 bases stayed unmatched. CDR3 DNA: TGTGCCAGCAGCTCCGGGACAGGGGGCTACAATGAGCAGTTCTTC. It is translated as CASSSGTGGYNEQFF.

There are many counts of this clone. This rearrangement joins TRBV10-3 to TRBJ2-1; perhaps TRBD1 as D (7 bases). The germline V gene encodes CDR1 ENHRY and CDR2 SYGVKD. V gave up 3 bases and J gave up 5 bases, with 11 bases separating them. The length of the CDR3 is 14 residues. The CDR3 loop is CAISEQGRHNEQFF. For the CDR3, the DNA is TGTGCCATCAGTGAACAGGGGAGGCACAATGAGCAGTTCTTC.

CDR3 sequence (DNA): TGTGCCTCCCGTTTAGTAGCCTACGAGCAGTACTTC. Amino acid sequence: CASRLVAYEQYF. This chain connects TRBV2 to TRBJ2-7, with D unresolved. The CDR3 contains 12 residues. Germline-derived CDR1 and CDR2 are SNHLY and FYNNEI. With 11 bases removed from V and 2 bases from J, the gap between germline ends came to 13 bases.

This clone was seen more than once but under ten times. The V gene is TRBV4-1, the J gene TRBJ2-6; tentative D call: TRBD2 (5 bases). Trimming stripped 1 base from V and 0 bases from J, with 16 bases between. CDR3 length equals 19 residues. Looked up from germline, CDR1 is MGHRA and CDR2 is YSYEKL. CDR3 sequence reads: CASSQGRTVLSSGANVLTF. The CDR3 DNA follows: TGCGCCAGCAGCCAAGGGAGGACTGTGTTAAGCTCTGGGGCCAACGTCCTGACTTTC.

This clone was observed at least ten times. This CDR3 is also generated by other DNA sequences in the sample. The chain joins TRBV9 to TRBJ2-7; D is possibly TRBD2 (5 bases). V lost 0 bases to trimming and J lost 4 bases, with 11 bases between them. This CDR3 comprises 14 residues. The germline V gene has CDR1 SGDLS and CDR2 YYNGEE. CDR3 sequence (DNA): TGTGCCAGCAGCGTAGGAGGGTCCAGTTACGAGCAGTACTTC. Its translation: CASSVGGSSYEQYF.

This clone was counted at least ten times. Other nucleotide sequences from this sample produce the same CDR3. This chain links TRBV15 with TRBJ2-5; unclear D gene. Trimming left V 2 bases short and J 3 bases short, with 4 bases between. This CDR3 comprises 12 residues. CDR1 is LNHNV, CDR2 YYDKDF, per germline (reference sequence). DNA for the CDR3: TGTGCCACCAGCAGACCTAAAGAGACCCAGTACTTC. It is translated as CATSRPKETQYF.

V usage is TRBV9 and J usage is TRBJ2-2; TRBD1 aligns across 9 bases. CDR3 length equals 16 residues. V dropped 3 bases and J dropped 6; count of bases not matched to a gene: 9. CDR1 is SGDLS, CDR2 YYNGEE, per germline. The CDR3 DNA reads as TGTGCCAGCAGCGAGCCCCGGGACAGGGAATCCGGGGAGCTGTTTTTT. Its translation: CASSEPRDRESGELFF.

On this clone itself: This may stem from a read error, because a much larger clone lies one nucleotide away. V is TRBV5-6 and J is TRBJ2-1; possibly TRBD2 for D (5 bases). Trimming left V 2 bases short and J 9 bases short, with 6 bases between. This CDR3 has 11 amino acids. Looked up from germline, CDR1 is SGHDT and CDR2 is YYEEEE. The CDR3 coding sequence is TGTGCCAGCAGCTTTCGGGGTGAGCAGTTCTTC. Translated: CASSFRGEQFF.